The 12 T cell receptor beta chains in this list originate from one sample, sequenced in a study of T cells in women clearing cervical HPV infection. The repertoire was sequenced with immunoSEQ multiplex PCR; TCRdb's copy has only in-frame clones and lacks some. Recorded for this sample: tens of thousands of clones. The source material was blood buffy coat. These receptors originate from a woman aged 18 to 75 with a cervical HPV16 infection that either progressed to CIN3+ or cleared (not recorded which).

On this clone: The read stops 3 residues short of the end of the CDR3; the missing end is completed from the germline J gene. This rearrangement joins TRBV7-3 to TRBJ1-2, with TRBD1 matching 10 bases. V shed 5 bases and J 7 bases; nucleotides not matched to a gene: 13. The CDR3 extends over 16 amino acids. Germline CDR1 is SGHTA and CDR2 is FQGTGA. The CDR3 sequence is CASSQHPGQGLGGYTF. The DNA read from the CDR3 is TGTGCCAGCAGCCAACATCCGGGACAGGGGTTAGGTGGC.

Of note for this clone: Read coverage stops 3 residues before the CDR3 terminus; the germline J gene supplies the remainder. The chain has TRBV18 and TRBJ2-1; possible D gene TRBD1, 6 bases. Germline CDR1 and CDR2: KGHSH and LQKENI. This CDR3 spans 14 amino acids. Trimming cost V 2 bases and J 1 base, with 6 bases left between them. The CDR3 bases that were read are TGTGCCAGCTCACCAGGGACATCCTACAATGAG. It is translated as CASSPGTSYNE. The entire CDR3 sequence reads CASSPGTSYNEQFF.

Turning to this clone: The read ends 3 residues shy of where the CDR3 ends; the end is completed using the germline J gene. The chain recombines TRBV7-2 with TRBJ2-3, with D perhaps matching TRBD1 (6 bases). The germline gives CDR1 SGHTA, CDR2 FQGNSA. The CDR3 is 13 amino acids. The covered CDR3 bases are TGTGCCAGCAGCGTAACAGGGATTCAGCCG. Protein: CASSVTGIQP. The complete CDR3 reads CASSVTGIQPQYF.

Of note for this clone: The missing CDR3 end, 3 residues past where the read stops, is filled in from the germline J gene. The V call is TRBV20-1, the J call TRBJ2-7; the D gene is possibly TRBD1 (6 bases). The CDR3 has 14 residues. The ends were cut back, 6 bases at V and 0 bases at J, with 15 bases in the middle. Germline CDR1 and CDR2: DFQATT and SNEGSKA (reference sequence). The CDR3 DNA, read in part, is TGCAGTGCCATAGACAGGACGAGCTCCTACGAG. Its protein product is CSAIDRTSSYE. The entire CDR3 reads CSAIDRTSSYEQYF.

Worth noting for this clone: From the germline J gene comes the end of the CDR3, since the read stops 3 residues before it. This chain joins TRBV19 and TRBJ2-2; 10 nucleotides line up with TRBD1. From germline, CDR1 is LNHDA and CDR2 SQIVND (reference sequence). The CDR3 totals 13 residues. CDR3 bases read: TGTGCCACCCACCGGGACAGGGGAACACGG. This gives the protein CATHRDRGTR. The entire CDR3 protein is CATHRDRGTRLFF.

Here the CDR3 reads CSARDIRTNTEAFF. The CDR3 DNA, read in part, is TGCAGTGCTAGAGATATCAGAACGAACACTGAA. The chain is built from TRBV20-1 and TRBJ1-1, with D hard to call. The CDR3 end falls 3 residues outside the read, so it is completed with the germline J gene. Germline CDR1 and CDR2: DFQATT and SNEGSKA (reference sequence). The CDR3 consists of 14 residues. V lost 0 bases, J lost 1 base, and 9 bases lay in between.

CDR3 sequence: CASSPGQVYSPLFF. CDR3 DNA (partial): TGTGCCAGTAGTCCCGGACAGGTTTATTCACCA. The chain combines TRBV19 with TRBJ1-4, with 7 nucleotides matching TRBD1. The CDR3 end is not reached by the read, which stops 3 residues before it; the germline J gene fills it in. This CDR3 has 14 amino acids. Looked up from germline, CDR1 is LNHDA and CDR2 is SQIVND (reference sequence).

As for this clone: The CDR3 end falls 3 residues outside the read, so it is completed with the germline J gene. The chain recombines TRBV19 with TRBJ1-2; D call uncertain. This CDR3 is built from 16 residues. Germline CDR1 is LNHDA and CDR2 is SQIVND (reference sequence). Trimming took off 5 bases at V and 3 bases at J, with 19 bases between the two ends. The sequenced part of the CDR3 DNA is TGTGCCAGTAGTGGAACATTGAAGCGCGGGGACTATGGC. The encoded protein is CASSGTLKRGDYG. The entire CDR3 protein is CASSGTLKRGDYGYTF.

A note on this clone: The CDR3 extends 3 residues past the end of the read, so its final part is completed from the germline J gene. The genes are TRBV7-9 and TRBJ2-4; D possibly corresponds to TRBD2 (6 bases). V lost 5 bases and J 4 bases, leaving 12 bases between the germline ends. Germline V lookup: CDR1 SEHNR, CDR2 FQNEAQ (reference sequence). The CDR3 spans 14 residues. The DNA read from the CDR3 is TGTGCCAGCAGCCTCCGGGGGTCTAAAAACATT. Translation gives CASSLRGSKNI. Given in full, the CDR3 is CASSLRGSKNIQYF.

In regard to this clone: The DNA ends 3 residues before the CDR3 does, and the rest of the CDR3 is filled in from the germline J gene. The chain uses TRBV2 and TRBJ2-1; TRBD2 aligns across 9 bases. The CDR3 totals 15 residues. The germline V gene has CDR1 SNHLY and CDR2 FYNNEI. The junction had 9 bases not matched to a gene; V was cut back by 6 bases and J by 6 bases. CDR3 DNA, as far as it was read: TGTGCCAGCAGCCGACTAGCGGAAAGACTCAATGAG. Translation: CASSRLAERLNE. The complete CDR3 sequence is CASSRLAERLNEQFF.

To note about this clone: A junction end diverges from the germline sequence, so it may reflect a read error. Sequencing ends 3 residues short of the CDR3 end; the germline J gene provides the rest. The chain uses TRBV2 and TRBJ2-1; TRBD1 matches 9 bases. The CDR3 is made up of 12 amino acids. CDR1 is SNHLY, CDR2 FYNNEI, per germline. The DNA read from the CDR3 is TGTTCCAGCGGACAGGGGCTCGCTGAG. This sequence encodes CSSGQGLAE. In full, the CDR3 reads CSSGQGLAEQFF.

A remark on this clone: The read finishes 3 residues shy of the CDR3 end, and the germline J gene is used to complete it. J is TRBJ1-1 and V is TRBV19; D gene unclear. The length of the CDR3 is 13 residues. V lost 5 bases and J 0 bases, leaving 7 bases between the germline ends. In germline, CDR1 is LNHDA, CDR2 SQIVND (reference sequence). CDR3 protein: CASSPTLNTEAFF. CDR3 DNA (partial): TGTGCCAGTAGTCCGACACTGAACACTGAA.